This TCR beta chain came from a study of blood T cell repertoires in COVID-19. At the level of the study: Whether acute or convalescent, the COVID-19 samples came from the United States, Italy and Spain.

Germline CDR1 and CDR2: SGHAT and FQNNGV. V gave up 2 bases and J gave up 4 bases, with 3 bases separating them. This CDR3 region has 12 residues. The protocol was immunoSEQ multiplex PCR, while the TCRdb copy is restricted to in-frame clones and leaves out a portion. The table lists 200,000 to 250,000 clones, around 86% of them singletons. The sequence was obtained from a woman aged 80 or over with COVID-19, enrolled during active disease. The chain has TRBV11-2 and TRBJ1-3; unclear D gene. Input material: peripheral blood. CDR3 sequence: CASSLQGNTIYF. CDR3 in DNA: TGTGCCAGCAGCTTACAAGGAAACACCATATATTTT.